This TCR beta chain was observed in a study of T cells in Graves' hyperthyroidism and ophthalmopathy. Study-wide background: Peripheral blood samples were taken at initial diagnosis, prior to any treatment.

V was shortened by 6 bases and J by 5 bases, with 10 bases between the two germline ends. Germline CDR1 and CDR2: MDHEN and SYDVKM. The CDR3 runs to 13 residues. Amplification yielded TCR beta CDR3 regions, with RNA transcripts as the source. HTBI primers were used for first-round RT-PCR of the TCR CDR3. TCRdb fed the multiplex PCR reads into MiXCR, producing one record per CDR3 protein. The repertoire holds fewer than 350,000 distinct CDR3 sequences, around a fifth seen once, with 50% in the top ten. Sequenced input: blood. The genes are TRBV28 and TRBJ2-2; D remains unclear. The TCR sequence derives from a woman aged 50 to 60 with Graves' hyperthyroidism. The CDR3 DNA reads as TGTGCCAGCAGCCTTCTCGCAACCGGGGAGCTGTTTTTT. Translated, it gives CASSLLATGELFF.